This T cell receptor beta chain emerged from a study of CD8+CD57+ T cells in acquired aplastic anemia. As for the study in general: Average DNA yield from sorted CD4+ and CD8+ cells was roughly 3.1 ug.

In patients chosen for sequencing, flow cytometry had shown CD8+CD57+ cell expansion. Every patient presented with severe acquired aplastic anemia. V was clipped by 0 bases and J by 10 bases, with 8 bases between them. Germline CDR1 SGHTS, CDR2 YDEGEE. CDR3 length: 13 residues. This clonotype was picked up one time. Its specificity is unknown. It was genomic DNA that served as the template for profiling TCR beta VDJ and CDR3. Using its own MiXCR run on the reads, TCRdb lists one record per CDR3 protein. The table lists roughly 500,000 distinct CDR3 sequences, around 30% of them singletons. Findings and caveats of the study: There were twenty-nine CD8+ CDR3 sequences that occurred in both patients and controls.

This TCR was recovered from a human donor with aplastic anemia. V and J are TRBV5-8 and TRBJ1-6; no clear D gene. Sequenced: sorted CD4+, CD8+, or CD8+CD57+ T cells (not recorded which) from PBMCs. The DNA for the CDR3 is TGTGCCAGCAGCTTGGTAGAGGTGTCACCCCTCCACTTT. Translating it yields CASSLVEVSPLHF.